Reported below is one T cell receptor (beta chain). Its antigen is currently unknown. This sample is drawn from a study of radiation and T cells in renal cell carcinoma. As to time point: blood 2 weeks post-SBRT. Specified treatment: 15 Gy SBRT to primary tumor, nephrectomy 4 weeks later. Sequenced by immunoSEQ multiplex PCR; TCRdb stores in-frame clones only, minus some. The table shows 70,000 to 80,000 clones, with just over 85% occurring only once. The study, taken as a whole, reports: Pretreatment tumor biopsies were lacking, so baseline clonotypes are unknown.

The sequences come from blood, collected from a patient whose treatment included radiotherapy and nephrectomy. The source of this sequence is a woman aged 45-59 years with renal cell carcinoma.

The CDR3 loop reads CASSLYLGANTEAFF. CDR3 coding DNA: TGTGCCAGCAGCTTATATTTAGGGGCGAACACTGAAGCTTTCTTT. The chain joins TRBV7-9 to TRBJ1-1; possibly TRBD1 for D (5 bases). The germline V gene has CDR1 SEHNR and CDR2 FQNEAQ (reference sequence). This CDR3 is built from 15 residues. The V end was cut by 2 bases, the J end by 1 base, with 11 bases between.